This TCR beta chain was recovered during a study of blood T cell repertoires in COVID-19. Two consecutive negative NP/OP PCR tests, clearance, or resolved symptoms defined Cohort 3 recovery. This clone was picked up one time. Assay: immunoSEQ multiplex PCR; the TCRdb copy retains only in-frame clones and omits some. The sample yields 150,000 to 200,000 clones, over 75% seen once. CDR1 and CDR2 (germline): MGHRA, YSYEKL. Between the trimmed V and J ends, which lost 1 base and 4 bases, there was a span of 8 bases. The CDR3 loop spans 13 amino acids. The source material was PBMCs or T cells enriched from blood (not recorded which). The TCR comes from a woman aged 18-29 years who had recovered from COVID-19. This chain links TRBV4-1 with TRBJ2-7, with TRBD1 as a possible D gene (5 bases). CDR3 bases: TGCGCCAGCAGCCAAGTGCAGGGTTACGAGCAGTACTTC. Translation: CASSQVQGYEQYF.